The present entry profiles one T cell receptor (beta chain) with its context. The source of the sample is a study of Ad26.COV2.S vaccination and SARS-CoV-2 variants. Trimming removed 5 bases from V and 4 bases from J, with 3 bases in between. From germline, CDR1 is SGHVS and CDR2 FNYEAQ. This CDR3 comprises 12 residues. Treatment meaning: roughly 18 received Ad26.COV2.S at low or high dose, single or two shots; about five received placebo; per-sample allocation not given. It was on day 63 after the first vaccine or placebo injection that samples were taken. Sequencing was performed with immunoSEQ multiplex PCR; in TCRdb, only in-frame clones are kept and a portion is missing. Of approximately 410,000 clones in the sample, around 93% were seen once.

The material was peripheral blood, obtained in a trial of Ad26.COV2.S vaccine versus placebo. The chain recombines TRBV7-6 with TRBJ2-6; no clear D. This clonotype originated in a person between 18 and 60 years old who received the Ad26.COV2.S COVID-19 vaccine or a placebo. CDR3 sequence reads: CASSDGANVLTF. In DNA, the CDR3 is TGTGCCAGCAGCGACGGGGCCAACGTCCTGACTTTC.